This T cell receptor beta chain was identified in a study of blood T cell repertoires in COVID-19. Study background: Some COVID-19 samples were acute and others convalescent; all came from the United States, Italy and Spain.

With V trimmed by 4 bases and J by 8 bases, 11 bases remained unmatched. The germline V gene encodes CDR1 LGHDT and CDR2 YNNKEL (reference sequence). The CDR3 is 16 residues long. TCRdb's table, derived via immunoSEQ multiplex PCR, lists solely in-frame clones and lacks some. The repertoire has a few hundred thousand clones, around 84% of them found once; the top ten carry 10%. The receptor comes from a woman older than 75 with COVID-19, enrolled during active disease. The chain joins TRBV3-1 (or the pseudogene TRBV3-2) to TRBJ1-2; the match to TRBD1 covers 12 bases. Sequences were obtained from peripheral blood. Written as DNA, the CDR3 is TGTGCCAGCAGCCCCGCTTTGGGACAGGGGGCGGGAGGCTACACCTTC. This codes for CASSPALGQGAGGYTF.